One sample yielded the 8 T cell receptor beta chains listed below, sequenced in a study of T cells after yellow fever vaccination. Each CDR3 protein is one row after TCRdb ran MiXCR on the 5' RACE reads. The repertoire consists of a few hundred thousand distinct CDR3 sequences, with about a sixth occurring once and the leading ten covering about 18%. Here the sequenced sample was PBMCs, taken around 5 days after the first yellow fever vaccination. These TCRs come from a man between 18 and 29 years old who received the YFV17D yellow fever vaccine.

The V and J genes are TRBV30 and TRBJ2-1, with 7 bases aligning to TRBD2. This CDR3 region has 13 residues. The ends lost 6 bases at V and 7 bases at J; junction bases unmatched: 9. The germline V gene encodes CDR1 GTSNPN and CDR2 SVGIG (reference sequence). CDR3 region: CACQRSGVNEQFF. The CDR3 bases are TGTGCCTGCCAGAGGAGCGGGGTAAATGAGCAGTTCTTC.

This clonotype showed up just a few times. This chain connects TRBV5-1 to TRBJ1-5; 12 bases map to TRBD1. The germline gives CDR1 SGHRS, CDR2 YFSETQ. The CDR3 has 18 residues. The CDR3 here is CAKSSGQGARRYCQPQHF. The DNA of the CDR3 is TGCGCGAAATCCTCGGGACAGGGGGCACGAAGATACTGTCAGCCCCAGCATTTT.

Comment on this clonotype: A much larger clone differs from this one at a single base, so this may be a read error. This chain joins TRBV10-2 and TRBJ2-5, with 7 nucleotides matching TRBD1. The CDR3 runs to 15 residues. V trimming: 8 bases; J trimming: 4 bases; junction bases outside the gene matches: 13. The germline V gene encodes CDR1 WSHSY and CDR2 SAAADI. This chain's CDR3 is CASLEAGGVRETQYF. In DNA form, the CDR3 reads TGCGCCAGCCTAGAGGCAGGGGGAGTCCGAGAGACCCAGTACTTC.

The gene calls are TRBV20-1 and TRBJ1-2, with a tentative D call TRBD1 (5 bases). From germline, CDR1 is DFQATT and CDR2 SNEGSKA (reference sequence). V lost 0 bases to trimming and J lost 0 bases, with 17 bases between them. The CDR3 contains 17 residues. CDR3 residues: CSARDSSGRLSNYGYTF. In DNA, the CDR3 is TGCAGTGCTAGAGATTCTTCGGGGCGGTTGTCTAACTATGGCTACACCTTC.

This clonotype was observed a handful of times. The CDR3 bases are TGTGCCACCAGCAGAGATTACGACAGACAAGAGACCCAGTACTTC. Amino acids: CATSRDYDRQETQYF. The V and J genes are TRBV15 and TRBJ2-5; a possible D gene is TRBD1 (5 bases). Germline CDR1 reads LNHNV; CDR2 reads YYDKDF (reference sequence). The V end was cut by 0 bases, the J end by 2 bases, with 10 bases between. This CDR3 comprises 15 residues.

This clonotype was seen a handful of times. The chain employs TRBV6-1 and TRBJ2-2, with TRBD1 matching over 9 bases. The CDR3 totals 14 residues. Germline V lookup: CDR1 MNHNS, CDR2 SASEGT. J lost 1 base, V lost 8 bases, and 2 bases had no gene match. The CDR3 DNA reads TGTGCCAGCGCGGGACAGGGGAACACCGGGGAGCTGTTTTTT. Translated: CASAGQGNTGELFF.

The chain combines TRBV6-2 or TRBV6-3 with TRBJ2-5; tentatively, D is TRBD2 (5 bases). The CDR3 is made up of 14 amino acids. Trimming left V 0 bases short and J 5 bases short, with 10 bases between. CDR1 is MNHEY, CDR2 SVGEGT, per germline. The CDR3 sequence: CASSYSEGWETQYF. The CDR3 nucleotides read TGTGCCAGCAGTTACTCTGAGGGATGGGAGACCCAGTACTTC.

The gene calls are TRBV3-1 and TRBJ2-4; unclear D gene. With 6 bases removed from V and 0 bases from J, the gap between germline ends came to 12 bases. CDR3 size: 15 residues. CDR1 is LGHDT, CDR2 YNNKEL, per germline (reference sequence). CDR3 nucleotides: TGTGCCAGCAGTGGCATCGGGCGAGCCAAAAACATTCAGTACTTC. Translation: CASSGIGRAKNIQYF.